Each of the 28 T cell receptor beta chains below was sequenced from the same sample in a study of T cells in Graves' hyperthyroidism and ophthalmopathy. Researchers took RNA transcripts and amplified the TCR beta CDR3 regions from them. A first-round RT-PCR of the TCR CDR3 used the HTBI primer set. MiXCR, applied by TCRdb to the multiplex PCR reads, yields one record per CDR3 protein. Of more than 550,000 distinct CDR3 sequences in the sample, approximately 18% were seen once. The material sequenced was blood. These receptors were collected from a woman aged 50 to 60 with Graves' hyperthyroidism that later progressed to Graves' ophthalmopathy.

This clonotype was counted ten times or more. This chain links TRBV30 with TRBJ2-7, with 7 bases lining up with TRBD2. This CDR3 region has 15 residues. After removal of 1 base from V and 2 bases from J, the junction contained 8 bases not matched to a gene. Germline V CDR1 and CDR2: GTSNPN, SVGIG (reference sequence). Written as DNA, the CDR3 is TGTGCCTGGAGTGACCGGGACTACGAAACCTACGAGCAGTACTTC. This encodes CAWSDRDYETYEQYF.

The rearrangement uses TRBV10-3 and TRBJ1-5, with 7 bases that match TRBD1. Germline lookup yields CDR1 ENHRY and CDR2 SYGVKD. J was trimmed by 5 bases and V by 7 bases; bases with no gene match: 5. The length of the CDR3 is 13 residues. CDR3 in amino acids: CAITSDRDQPQHF. CDR3 bases: TGTGCCATCACCTCCGACAGGGATCAGCCCCAGCATTTT.

Notes on this clonotype: This likely comes from a read error, as the CDR3 has no conserved phenylalanine or tryptophan at its end. This rearrangement joins TRBV30 to TRBJ1-6; D remains ambiguous. Germline V lookup: CDR1 GTSNPN, CDR2 SVGIG (reference sequence). The V gene lost 3 bases and the J gene lost 0 bases, with 9 bases spanning the gap. The CDR3 totals 15 residues. CDR3 region: CAWRAKDSYNSPLHS. Here the CDR3 DNA reads TGTGCCTGGAGGGCGAAGGACTCCTATAATTCACCCCTCCACTCT.

This clonotype has a handful of counts. This chain connects TRBV13 to TRBJ1-2; D ambiguous. The CDR3 length is 15 residues. Trimming took 11 bases from V and 4 from J, leaving 23 bases between them. The V gene's germline CDR1 is PRHDT and CDR2 FYEKMQ (reference sequence). CDR3 amino acids: CAGINKEGRAYGYTF. CDR3 nucleotide sequence: TGTGCCGGGATAAATAAGGAAGGGAGGGCCTATGGCTACACCTTC. Combining the CDR3 with reference TRBV13 and TRBJ1-2 gives the whole variable domain AAGVIQSPRHLIKEKRETATLKCYPIPRHDTVYWYQQGPGQDPQFLISFYEKMQSDKGSIPDRFSAQQFSDYHSELNMSSLELGDSALYFCAGINKEGRAYGYTFGSGTRLTVV.

Concerning this clonotype itself: Possible read error: a much larger clone is one base away. The chain couples TRBV3-1 to TRBJ1-1; D perhaps matches TRBD1 (5 bases). This CDR3 contains 14 residues. The germline V gene encodes CDR1 LGHDT and CDR2 YNNKEL (reference sequence). V lost 0 bases to trimming and J lost 7 bases, with 12 bases between them. The CDR3 loop reads CASSQDSLGVEAFF. The CDR3 DNA sequence: TGTGCCAGCAGCCAAGATTCCCTGGGGGTTGAAGCTTTCTTT. The full variable domain, completed using reference TRBV3-1 and TRBJ1-1, is DTAVSQTPKYLVTQMGNDKSIKCEQNLGHDTMYWYKQDSKKFLKIMFSYNNKELIINETVPNRFSPKSPDKAHLNLHINSLELGDSAVYFCASSQDSLGVEAFFGQGTRLTVV.

The rearrangement links TRBV6-1 to TRBJ1-2, with D possibly TRBD1 on 5 matching bases. This CDR3 has 15 residues. The V end lost 6 bases, the J end lost 4 bases, and 18 bases lay between the germline ends. In germline, CDR1 is MNHNS, CDR2 SASEGT. CDR3 DNA: TGTGCCAGCAGAGTAGACAGATACACTAGCTATGGCTACACCTTC. Translation gives CASRVDRYTSYGYTF.

The chain recombines TRBV5-1 with TRBJ1-1; possible D gene TRBD1, 5 bases. This CDR3 region has 14 residues. Germline lookup yields CDR1 SGHRS and CDR2 YFSETQ. V shed 6 bases and J shed 7 bases, with 19 bases lying between them. CDR3 region: CASNSPGEGREAFF. For the CDR3, the DNA is TGCGCCAGCAACAGCCCGGGGGAGGGACGTGAAGCTTTCTTT.

Of note for this clonotype: Compared with germline, one end of the junction differs, possibly owing to a read error. V is TRBV28 and J is TRBJ1-3; TRBD1 aligns across 7 bases. CDR1 and CDR2 (germline): MDHEN, SYDVKM. The CDR3 sequence is 15 residues long. CDR3: CTSRPRTGDGNTIYF. CDR3 in DNA: TGTACCAGCAGGCCCCGCACAGGGGACGGAAACACCATATATTTT.

This chain joins TRBV6-2 or TRBV6-3 and TRBJ2-7; D possibly corresponds to TRBD1 (5 bases). This CDR3 contains 18 residues. Trimming took off 0 bases at V and 2 bases at J, with 20 bases between the two ends. Germline V CDR1 and CDR2: MNHEY, SVGEGT. DNA for the CDR3: TGTGCCAGCAGTTACTCGACCCCGATCGGTAGGGGAACCTACGAGCAGTACTTC. Its translation is CASSYSTPIGRGTYEQYF.

This clonotype was seen repeatedly, ten times or more. The chain combines TRBV3-1 with TRBJ2-7; 9 bases align to TRBD1. Trimming took 0 bases from V and 5 from J; bases not matched to a gene: 11. This CDR3 is built from 17 residues. Germline CDR1 is LGHDT and CDR2 is YNNKEL (reference sequence). The CDR3 sequence is CASSQEGWGTGLDEQYF. The CDR3 DNA reads TGTGCCAGCAGCCAAGAAGGTTGGGGGACAGGGTTGGACGAGCAGTACTTC.

This clonotype was seen at least ten times. V is TRBV2 and J is TRBJ2-3; a possible D gene is TRBD1 (6 bases). The germline gives CDR1 SNHLY, CDR2 FYNNEI. The CDR3 consists of 13 residues. Trimming removed 7 bases from V and 2 bases from J, with 10 bases in between. DNA for the CDR3: TGTGCCAGCACCAGGGGACCCACAGATACGCAGTATTTT. Translating it yields CASTRGPTDTQYF.

In its sample, this clonotype was seen many times. This rearrangement joins TRBV7-8 to TRBJ2-5; 10 bases match TRBD2. CDR1 is SGHVS and CDR2 is FQNEAQ in the germline V gene. The CDR3 covers 17 residues. The J segment lost 1 base and the V segment lost 5 bases, leaving 10 bases of the junction unmatched. The CDR3 region is CASSRITAGGVQETQYF. The CDR3 DNA follows: TGTGCCAGCAGCCGAATCACAGCGGGAGGGGTCCAAGAGACCCAGTACTTC. Full variable domain (missing parts from reference TRBV7-8 and TRBJ2-5): GAGVSQSPRYKVAKRGQDVALRCDPISGHVSLFWYQQALGQGPEFLTYFQNEAQLDKSGLPSDRFFAERPEGSVSTLKIQRTQQEDSAVYLCASSRITAGGVQETQYFGPGTRLLVL.

This clonotype was observed a few times. The chain combines TRBV6-1 with TRBJ1-3; D ambiguous. V lost 6 bases and J lost 0, with 24 bases in between. This CDR3 comprises 19 residues. Germline lookup yields CDR1 MNHNS and CDR2 SASEGT. CDR3 DNA: TGTGCCAGCAGCCCCCGTAGGATTTCTGACACCCGCTCTGGAAACACCATATATTTT. Encoded protein: CASSPRRISDTRSGNTIYF.

This clonotype has ten or more counts. The gene calls are TRBV11-3 and TRBJ2-5; D call uncertain. The CDR3 spans 12 residues. Trimming removed 1 base from V and 6 bases from J, with 6 bases in between. Germline CDR1 SGHNT, CDR2 YENEEA. CDR3 nucleotide sequence: TGTGCCAGCAGCTTAGGGGGAAAGACCCAGTACTTC. Translation: CASSLGGKTQYF.

This clonotype was seen repeatedly, ten times or more. The V gene is TRBV6-1, the J gene TRBJ1-5; D remains ambiguous. Looked up from germline, CDR1 is MNHNS and CDR2 is SASEGT. The CDR3 consists of 15 residues. The germline V and J ends were trimmed by 6 bases and 5 bases, with 17 bases remaining between them. The CDR3 here is CASRNRGEQHQPQHF. CDR3 DNA: TGTGCCAGCAGGAATCGGGGAGAGCAGCATCAGCCCCAGCATTTT.

The genes are TRBV5-4 and TRBJ2-1; 7 bases are a match to TRBD1. Germline V gives CDR1 SGHNT, CDR2 YYREEE (reference sequence). The CDR3 is 14 residues long. The junction had 9 bases not matched to a gene; V was cut back by 4 bases and J by 8 bases. The CDR3 DNA follows: TGTGCCAGCAGCCTACCTGACAGGGAAGATGAGCAGTTCTTC. Its protein is CASSLPDREDEQFF.

This clonotype showed up just a few times. The rearrangement uses TRBV20-1 and TRBJ1-1; weak D call: TRBD1 (5 bases). The ends were cut back, 7 bases at V and 8 bases at J, with 17 bases in the middle. CDR1 is DFQATT and CDR2 is SNEGSKA in the germline V gene (reference sequence). CDR3 size: 12 residues. The CDR3 nucleotides read TGCAGTGGGAGGGCCCAGGGACCCGAAGCTTTCTTT. This encodes CSGRAQGPEAFF.

The CDR3 loop reads CASSIVRGDTLSGANVLTF. In DNA form, the CDR3 reads TGTGCCAGTAGTATCGTCAGGGGGGATACCCTCTCTGGGGCCAACGTCCTGACTTTC. This chain links TRBV19 with TRBJ2-6; possible D gene TRBD1, 7 bases. The CDR3 is made up of 19 amino acids. V was shortened by 3 bases and J by 0 bases, with 18 bases between the two germline ends. From germline, CDR1 is LNHDA and CDR2 SQIVND (reference sequence).

This clonotype was recorded at least ten times. The chain links TRBV2 to TRBJ2-7; tentative D call: TRBD1 (6 bases). Germline V gene lookup returns CDR1 SNHLY and CDR2 FYNNEI. The CDR3 contains 14 residues. V dropped 6 bases and J dropped 2 bases, with 14 bases sitting between them. CDR3 amino acids: CASSAPDRPYEQYF. The CDR3 DNA is TGTGCCAGCAGCGCACCTGACAGGCCCTACGAGCAGTACTTC.

V gene TRBV2 combines with J gene TRBJ1-6, with D hard to call. CDR1 SNHLY and CDR2 FYNNEI come from the germline V gene. V dropped 7 bases and J dropped 0 bases, with 13 bases sitting between them. The CDR3 length is 16 residues. The CDR3 here is CASIRWRSSYNSPLHF. CDR3 bases: TGTGCCAGCATACGTTGGCGGAGCTCCTATAATTCACCCCTCCACTTT.

This clonotype was picked up many times. The CDR3 is CASRSGQTAGEQYF. The CDR3 DNA reads TGCGCCAGCAGATCAGGACAGACGGCCGGCGAGCAGTACTTC. The chain is built from TRBV5-1 and TRBJ2-7, with D possibly being TRBD1 (6 bases). The CDR3 is 14 residues long. From germline, CDR1 is SGHRS and CDR2 YFSETQ. Trimming removed 5 bases at V and 6 bases at J, with 18 bases between.

The chain couples TRBV5-1 to TRBJ2-1; TRBD1 might be the D (6 bases). The CDR3 runs 14 residues. Trimming took 0 bases from V and 7 from J, leaving 11 bases between them. Per the germline V gene, CDR1 is SGHRS and CDR2 is YFSETQ. Here the CDR3 reads CASSLDYRVNEQFF. The DNA of the CDR3 is TGCGCCAGCAGCTTGGACTACAGGGTGAATGAGCAGTTCTTC.

This clonotype was seen at least ten times. The chain joins TRBV30 to TRBJ1-1; D remains ambiguous. This CDR3 contains 12 residues. Germline V gives CDR1 GTSNPN, CDR2 SVGIG (reference sequence). This CDR3 is CALGGERTEAFF. The CDR3 nucleotides read TGTGCTCTGGGCGGGGAGCGGACTGAAGCTTTCTTT.

This clonotype was recorded many times. This chain links TRBV2 with TRBJ1-6; 8 bases are shared with TRBD1. The V gene end was trimmed by 5 bases and the J gene end by 11 bases; junction bases not matched to a gene: 8. The CDR3 sequence is 14 residues long. CDR1 SNHLY and CDR2 FYNNEI come from the germline V gene. CDR3 DNA: TGTGCCAGCAGTCAGGGACAGGCGGAGGCACCCCTCCACTTT. Protein: CASSQGQAEAPLHF.

Comment on this clonotype: This sequence may be a read error, since a much larger clone differs from it by one base. The rearrangement uses TRBV12-3 or TRBV12-4 and TRBJ1-4; D remains ambiguous. The CDR3 runs 14 residues. The CDR3 bases are TGTGCCGGCAGTTTAAACCGGGGTTCGGAGAAACTGTTTTTT. Translated, it gives CAGSLNRGSEKLFF.

The chain has TRBV6-1 and TRBJ2-7; D ambiguous. CDR1 MNHNS and CDR2 SASEGT come from the germline V gene. Trimming stripped 4 bases from V and 0 bases from J, with 13 bases between. This CDR3 has 15 amino acids. The CDR3 loop is CASSVYQASSYEQYF. The CDR3 DNA is TGTGCCAGCAGTGTTTACCAGGCCTCCTCCTACGAGCAGTACTTC.

The genes are TRBV4-1 and TRBJ1-1; D not resolved. CDR1 is MGHRA and CDR2 is YSYEKL in the germline V gene. The CDR3 has 14 amino acids. The germline V and J ends were trimmed by 8 bases and 2 bases, with 15 bases remaining between them. CDR3 residues: CASSPVARNTEAFF. CDR3 bases: TGCGCCAGCTCCCCGGTGGCAAGAAACACTGAAGCTTTCTTT.

CDR3 amino acids: CASSQEQGPHYGYTF. The CDR3 bases are TGTGCCAGCAGCCAAGAACAGGGCCCGCACTATGGCTACACCTTC. V gene TRBV4-2 combines with J gene TRBJ1-2; D is perhaps TRBD1 (6 bases). Trimming took off 0 bases at V and 3 bases at J, with 11 bases between the two ends. Germline lookup yields CDR1 LGHNA and CDR2 YNFKEQ. This CDR3 is built from 15 residues.